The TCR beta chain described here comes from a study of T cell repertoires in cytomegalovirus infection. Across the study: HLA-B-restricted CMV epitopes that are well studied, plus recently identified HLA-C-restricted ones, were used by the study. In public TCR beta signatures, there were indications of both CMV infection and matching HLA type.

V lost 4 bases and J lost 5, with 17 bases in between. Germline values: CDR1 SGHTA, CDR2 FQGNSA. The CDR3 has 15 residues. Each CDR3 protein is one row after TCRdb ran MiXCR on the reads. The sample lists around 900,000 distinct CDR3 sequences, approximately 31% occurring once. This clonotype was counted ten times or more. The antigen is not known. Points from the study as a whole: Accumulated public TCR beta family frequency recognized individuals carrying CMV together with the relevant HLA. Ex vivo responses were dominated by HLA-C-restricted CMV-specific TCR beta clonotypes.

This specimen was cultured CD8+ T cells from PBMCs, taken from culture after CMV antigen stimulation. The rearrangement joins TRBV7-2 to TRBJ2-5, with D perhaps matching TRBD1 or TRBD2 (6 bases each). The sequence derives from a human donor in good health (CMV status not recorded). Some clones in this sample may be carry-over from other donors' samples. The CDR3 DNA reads TGTGCCAGCAGCTGGCGGGACATCCGCCGGGAGACCCAGTACTTC. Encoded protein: CASSWRDIRRETQYF.